This entry lists 9 T cell receptor beta chains sequenced from one sample in a study of CXCR3-negative and CXCR3-positive naive CD8 T cells (dated by TCRdb to between 2018 and 2020). Sequencing was carried out with a NextSeq 550. The Human TCR Profiling Kit (MiLaboratory) was used to make UMI-labeled 5' RACE TRB cDNA libraries. Following TCRdb reprocessing, every CDR3 protein sequence forms one entry, and DNA is not provided. The record for this sample contains some 140,000 distinct CDR3 sequences. The ten largest make up just under 0.5% of the sample. Their cognate antigens are unknown. Results the study describes overall, beyond this receptor: TRB CDR3s from CXCR3-positive naive cells showed higher hydrophobicity (lower Kidera factor 4), lower energy, and higher strength and volume indices than CXCR3-negative naive cells.

Material: naive CXCR3+ CD8+ T cells from blood. The cell subset or site tag for this specimen amounts to: CD45RO-CCR7+CD27+CD95- naive CD8+ T cells expressing CXCR3 (TNR3+). The receptors derive from a human donor in good health. Some clones in this sample may be carry-over from other donors' samples.

The chain combines TRBV10-3 with TRBJ2-1; TCRdb gives TRBD2 as the D gene, but with no DNA this cannot be confirmed. The length of the CDR3 is 15 residues. Germline assignment: CDR1 ENHRY and CDR2 SYGVKD. Here the CDR3 reads CAISESLAGHNEQFF.

The chain has TRBV7-9 and TRBJ2-1; the D gene TCRdb calls, TRBD2, cannot be checked with no DNA. This CDR3 is built from 17 residues. Germline V gene lookup returns CDR1 SEHNR and CDR2 FQNEAQ (reference sequence). The CDR3 is CASSRTLAGASYNEQFF.

The V gene is TRBV2, the J gene TRBJ2-5; TCRdb's D call, TRBD2, is unchecked because there is no DNA. The germline V gene encodes CDR1 SNHLY and CDR2 FYNNEI. The CDR3 covers 15 residues. The CDR3 region is CASSVASGVQETQYF.

V is TRBV5-1 and J is TRBJ2-7. The germline V gene has CDR1 SGHRS and CDR2 YFSETQ. CDR3 length: 14 amino acids. The CDR3 here is CASSFLATTYEQYF.

The gene calls are TRBV15 and TRBJ2-5. The germline gives CDR1 LNHNV, CDR2 YYDKDF (reference sequence). CDR3 length: 13 residues. The CDR3: CATTGLREETQYF.

V gene TRBV7-3 combines with J gene TRBJ2-1; TCRdb indicates TRBD1, and absent DNA this call remains unverified. The CDR3 sequence is 17 residues long. The germline gives CDR1 SGHTA, CDR2 FQGTGA. The CDR3 sequence is CASSLSRTATSYNEQFF.

The J gene is TRBJ2-1, the V gene TRBV5-1; TCRdb reports TRBD1, a call that lacks DNA to check it against. The germline CDR1 and CDR2 sequences are SGHRS and YFSETQ. The CDR3 is 12 amino acids. The CDR3 reads CASGPLWNEQFF.

The rearrangement uses TRBV27 and TRBJ2-7; TCRdb returns TRBD2, unconfirmable since there is no DNA. This CDR3 contains 14 residues. The germline CDR1 and CDR2 sequences are MNHEY and SMNVEV (reference sequence). The CDR3: CASSLTSGSSEQYF.

This chain links TRBV29-1 with TRBJ2-3. From germline, CDR1 is SQVTM and CDR2 ANQGSEA. The CDR3 runs to 14 residues. The CDR3 sequence is CSVEGPDSTDTQYF.